The entry that follows covers one T cell receptor (beta chain) sequence. These data are taken from a study of blood T cell repertoires in COVID-19. Repertoires were generated with immunoSEQ multiplex PCR, while TCRdb's copy carries only in-frame clones and drops some. The sample contains approximately 200,000 clones, about 82% of which appear only once. Trimming removed 2 bases from V and 2 bases from J, with 12 bases in between. The germline V gene encodes CDR1 SGHTA and CDR2 FQGNSA. This CDR3 is 15 amino acids long. This chain connects TRBV7-2 to TRBJ1-2, with D unresolved. What was sequenced was PBMCs or T cells enriched from blood (not recorded which). This TCR was recovered from a woman aged 30 to 39 who had recovered from COVID-19. CDR3 coding DNA: TGTGCCAGCAGCTTATTCGGAGGTCCCAACTATGGCTACACCTTC. This translates into CASSLFGGPNYGYTF.